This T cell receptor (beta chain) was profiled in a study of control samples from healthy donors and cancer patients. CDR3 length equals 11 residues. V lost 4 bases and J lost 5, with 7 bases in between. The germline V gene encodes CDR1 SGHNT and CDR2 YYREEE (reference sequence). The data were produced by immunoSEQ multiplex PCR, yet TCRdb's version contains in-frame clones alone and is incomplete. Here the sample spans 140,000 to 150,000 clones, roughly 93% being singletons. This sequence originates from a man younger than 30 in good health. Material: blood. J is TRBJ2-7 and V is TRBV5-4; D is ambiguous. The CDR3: CASSINNEQYF. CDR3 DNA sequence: TGTGCCAGCAGCATTAACAACGAGCAGTACTTC.